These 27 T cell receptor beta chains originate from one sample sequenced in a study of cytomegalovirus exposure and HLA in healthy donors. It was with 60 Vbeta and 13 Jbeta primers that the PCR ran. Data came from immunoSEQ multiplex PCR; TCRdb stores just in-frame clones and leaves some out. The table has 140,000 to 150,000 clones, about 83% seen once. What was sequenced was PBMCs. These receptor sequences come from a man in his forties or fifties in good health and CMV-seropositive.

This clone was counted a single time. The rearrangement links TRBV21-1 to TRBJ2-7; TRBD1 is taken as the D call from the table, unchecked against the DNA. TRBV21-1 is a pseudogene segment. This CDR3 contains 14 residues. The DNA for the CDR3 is TGTGCCATTTTTCATCCGGGACAGGGGAGAGAGCAGTACTTC. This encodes CAIFHPGQGREQYF.

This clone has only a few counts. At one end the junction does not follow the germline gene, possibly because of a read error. The CDR3 here is CSSSLGLADYSGANVLTF. In DNA form, the CDR3 reads TGTTCCAGCAGCTTAGGACTAGCGGACTACTCTGGGGCCAACGTCCTGACTTTC. The chain has TRBV7-9 and TRBJ2-6, with 10 bases aligning to TRBD2. CDR1 SEHNR and CDR2 FQNEAQ come from the germline V gene (reference sequence). The CDR3 is made up of 18 amino acids. The whole variable domain, filled in from reference TRBV7-9 and TRBJ2-6, reads DTGVSQNPRHKITKRGQNVTFRCDPISEHNRLYWYRQTLGQGPEFLTYFQNEAQLEKSRLLSDRFSAERPKGSFSTLEIQRTEQGDSAMYLCSSSLGLADYSGANVLTFGAGSRLTVL.

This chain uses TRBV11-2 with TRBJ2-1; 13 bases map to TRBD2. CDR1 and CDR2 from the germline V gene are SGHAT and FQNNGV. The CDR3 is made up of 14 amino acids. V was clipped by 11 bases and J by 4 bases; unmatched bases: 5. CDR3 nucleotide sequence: TGTGCCTCCCGACTAGCGGGAGGATACAATGAGCAGTTCTTC. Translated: CASRLAGGYNEQFF.

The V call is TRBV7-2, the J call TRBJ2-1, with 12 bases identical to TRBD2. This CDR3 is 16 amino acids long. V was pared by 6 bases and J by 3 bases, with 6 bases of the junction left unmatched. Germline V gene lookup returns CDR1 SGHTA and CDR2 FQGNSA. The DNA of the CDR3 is TGTGCCAGCAGACCCGGGACTAGCGGGTTCTACAATGAGCAGTTCTTC. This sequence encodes CASRPGTSGFYNEQFF.

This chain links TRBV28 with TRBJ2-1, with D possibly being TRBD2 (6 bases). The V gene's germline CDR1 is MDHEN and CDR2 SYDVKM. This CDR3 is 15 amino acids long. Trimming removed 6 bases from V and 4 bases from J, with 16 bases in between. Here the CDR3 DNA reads TGTGCCAGCAGCCCTTTCGGGGGATTATACAATGAGCAGTTCTTC. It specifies CASSPFGGLYNEQFF.

DNA of the CDR3: TGTGCCAGCAGCTTAGTATCTAGCGGAGTTAGCACCGGGGAGCTGTTTTTT. It translates to CASSLVSSGVSTGELFF. The chain is built from TRBV7-2 and TRBJ2-2; TRBD2 agrees at 7 bases. CDR1 is SGHTA and CDR2 is FQGNSA in the germline V gene. The CDR3 is 17 residues long. V shed 1 base, J shed 4 bases, and the junction held 9 bases outside the gene matches.

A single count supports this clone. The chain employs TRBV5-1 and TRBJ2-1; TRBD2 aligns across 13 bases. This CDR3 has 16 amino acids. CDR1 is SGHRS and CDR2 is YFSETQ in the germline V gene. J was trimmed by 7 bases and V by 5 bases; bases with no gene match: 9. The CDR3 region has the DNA TGCGCCAGCAGTGTTTCAGGGACTAGCGGGATTAATGAGCAGTTCTTC. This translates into CASSVSGTSGINEQFF.

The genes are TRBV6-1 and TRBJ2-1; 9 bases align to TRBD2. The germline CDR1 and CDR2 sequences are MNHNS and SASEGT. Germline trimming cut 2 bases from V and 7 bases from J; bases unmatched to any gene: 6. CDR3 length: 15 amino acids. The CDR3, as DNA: TGTGCCAGCAGTGAACAGAGCGGGAGGTGGAATGAGCAGTTCTTC. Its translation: CASSEQSGRWNEQFF.

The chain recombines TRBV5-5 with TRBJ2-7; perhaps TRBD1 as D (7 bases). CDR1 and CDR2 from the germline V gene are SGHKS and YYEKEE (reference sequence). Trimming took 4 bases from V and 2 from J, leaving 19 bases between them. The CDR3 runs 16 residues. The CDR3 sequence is CASSPAGQRSAYEQYF. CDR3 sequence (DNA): TGTGCCAGCAGCCCCGCGGGACAGAGAAGCGCCTACGAGCAGTACTTC.

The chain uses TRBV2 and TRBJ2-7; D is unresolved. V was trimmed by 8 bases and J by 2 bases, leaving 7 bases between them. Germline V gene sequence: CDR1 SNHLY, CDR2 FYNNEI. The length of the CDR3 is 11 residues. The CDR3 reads CASGPAYEQYF. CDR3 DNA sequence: TGTGCCAGCGGGCCTGCCTACGAGCAGTACTTC.

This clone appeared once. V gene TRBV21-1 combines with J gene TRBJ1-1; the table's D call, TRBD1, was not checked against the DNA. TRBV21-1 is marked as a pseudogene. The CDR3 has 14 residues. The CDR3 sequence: CASISGGPDTEAFF. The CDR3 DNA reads TGTGCCAGCATCTCAGGGGGGCCGGACACTGAAGCTTTCTTT.

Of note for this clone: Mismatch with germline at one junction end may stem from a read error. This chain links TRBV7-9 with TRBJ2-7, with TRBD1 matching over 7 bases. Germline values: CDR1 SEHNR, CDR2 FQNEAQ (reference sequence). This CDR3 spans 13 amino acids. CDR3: CSSSLGTVREQYF. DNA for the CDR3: TGTTCCAGCAGCTTAGGGACAGTCCGCGAGCAGTACTTC.

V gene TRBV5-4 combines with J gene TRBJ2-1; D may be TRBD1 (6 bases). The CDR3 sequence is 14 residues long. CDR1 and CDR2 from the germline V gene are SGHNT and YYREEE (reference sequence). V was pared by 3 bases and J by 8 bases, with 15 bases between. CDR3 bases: TGTGCCAGCAGCTCCCGCCGGGACACCCATGAGCAGTTCTTC. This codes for CASSSRRDTHEQFF. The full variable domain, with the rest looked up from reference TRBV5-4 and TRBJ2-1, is ETGVTQSPTHLIKTRGQQVTLRCSSQSGHNTVSWYQQALGQGPQFIFQYYREEENGRGNFPPRFSGLQFPNYSSELNVNALELDDSALYLCASSSRRDTHEQFFGPGTRLTVL.

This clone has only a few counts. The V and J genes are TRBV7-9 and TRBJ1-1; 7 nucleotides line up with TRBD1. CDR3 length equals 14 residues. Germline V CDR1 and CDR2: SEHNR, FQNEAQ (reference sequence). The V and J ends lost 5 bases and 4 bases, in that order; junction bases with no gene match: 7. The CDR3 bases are TGTGCCAGCAGCGACGAGGGGGCCCCCACTGAAGCTTTCTTT. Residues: CASSDEGAPTEAFF.

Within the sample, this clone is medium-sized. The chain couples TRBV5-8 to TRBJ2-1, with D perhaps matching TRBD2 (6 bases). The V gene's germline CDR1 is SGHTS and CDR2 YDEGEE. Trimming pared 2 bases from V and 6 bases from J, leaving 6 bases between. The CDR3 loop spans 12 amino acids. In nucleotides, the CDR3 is TGTGCCAGCAGCTTCGGGGGCAATGAGCAGTTCTTC. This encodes CASSFGGNEQFF.

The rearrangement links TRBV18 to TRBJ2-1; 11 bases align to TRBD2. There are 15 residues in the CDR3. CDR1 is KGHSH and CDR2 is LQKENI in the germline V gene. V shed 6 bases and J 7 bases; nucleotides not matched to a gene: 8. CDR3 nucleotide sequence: TGTGCCAGCTCCGAACTAGCGGGAGACCAGAATGAGCAGTTCTTC. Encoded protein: CASSELAGDQNEQFF.

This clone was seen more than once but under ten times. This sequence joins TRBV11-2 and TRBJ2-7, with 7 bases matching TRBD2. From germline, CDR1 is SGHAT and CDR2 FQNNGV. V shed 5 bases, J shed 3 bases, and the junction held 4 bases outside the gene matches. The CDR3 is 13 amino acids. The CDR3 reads CASSTGTIYEQYF. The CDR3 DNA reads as TGTGCCAGCAGCACCGGGACTATCTACGAGCAGTACTTC.

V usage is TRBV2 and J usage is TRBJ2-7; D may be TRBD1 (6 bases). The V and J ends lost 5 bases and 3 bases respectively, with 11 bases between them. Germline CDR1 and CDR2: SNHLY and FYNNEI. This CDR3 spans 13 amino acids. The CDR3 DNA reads TGTGCCAGCAGTCAGGGGATATTCTACGAGCAGTACTTC. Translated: CASSQGIFYEQYF.

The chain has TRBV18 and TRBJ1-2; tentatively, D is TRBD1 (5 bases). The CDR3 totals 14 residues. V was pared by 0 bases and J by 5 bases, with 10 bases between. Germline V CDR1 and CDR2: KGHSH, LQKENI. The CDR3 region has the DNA TGTGCCAGCTCACCACCAGGGGCGGGGTATGGCTACACCTTC. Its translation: CASSPPGAGYGYTF.

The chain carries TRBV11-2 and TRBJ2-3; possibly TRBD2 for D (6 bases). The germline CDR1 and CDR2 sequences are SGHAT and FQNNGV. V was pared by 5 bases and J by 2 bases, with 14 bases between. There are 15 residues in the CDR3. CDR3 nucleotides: TGTGCCAGCAGCCCAATGGGAGGCCCCACAGATACGCAGTATTTT. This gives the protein CASSPMGGPTDTQYF.

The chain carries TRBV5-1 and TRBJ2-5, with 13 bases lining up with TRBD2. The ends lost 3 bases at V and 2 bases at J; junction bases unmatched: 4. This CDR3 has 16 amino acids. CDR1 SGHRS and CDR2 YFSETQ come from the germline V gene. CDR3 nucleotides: TGCGCCAGCAGCTATGGACTAGCGGGGGAACAAGAGACCCAGTACTTC. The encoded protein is CASSYGLAGEQETQYF.

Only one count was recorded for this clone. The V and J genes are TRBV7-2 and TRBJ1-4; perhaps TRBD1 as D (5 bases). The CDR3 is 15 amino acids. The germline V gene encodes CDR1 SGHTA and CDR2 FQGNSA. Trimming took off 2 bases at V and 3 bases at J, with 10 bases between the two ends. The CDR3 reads CASSLSGASNEKLFF. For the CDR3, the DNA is TGTGCCAGCAGCTTAAGTGGGGCATCTAATGAAAAACTGTTTTTT.

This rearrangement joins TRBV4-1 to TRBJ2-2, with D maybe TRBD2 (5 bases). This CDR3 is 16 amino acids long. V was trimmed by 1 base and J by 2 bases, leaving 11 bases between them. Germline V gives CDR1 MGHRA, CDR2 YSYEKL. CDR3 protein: CASSQGPSGNTGELFF. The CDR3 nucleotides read TGCGCCAGCAGCCAAGGTCCCAGCGGAAACACCGGGGAGCTGTTTTTT.

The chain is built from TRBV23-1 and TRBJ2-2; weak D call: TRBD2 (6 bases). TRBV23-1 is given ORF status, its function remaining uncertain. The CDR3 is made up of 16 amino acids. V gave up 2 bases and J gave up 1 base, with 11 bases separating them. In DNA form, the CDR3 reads TGCGCCAGCAGTCAACCCCGGGAGTTGAACACCGGGGAGCTGTTTTTT. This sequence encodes CASSQPRELNTGELFF.

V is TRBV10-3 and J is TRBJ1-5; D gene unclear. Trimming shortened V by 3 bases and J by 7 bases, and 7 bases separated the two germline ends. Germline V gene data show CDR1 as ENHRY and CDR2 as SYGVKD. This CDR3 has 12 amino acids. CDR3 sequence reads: CAISDLRQPQHF. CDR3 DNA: TGTGCCATCAGTGACCTGCGACAGCCCCAGCATTTT.

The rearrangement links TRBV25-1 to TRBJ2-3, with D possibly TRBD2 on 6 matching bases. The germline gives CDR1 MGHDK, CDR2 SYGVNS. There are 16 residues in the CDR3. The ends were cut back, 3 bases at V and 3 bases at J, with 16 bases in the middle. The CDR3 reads CASSEGYLGGTDTQYF. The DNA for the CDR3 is TGTGCCAGCAGTGAGGGGTACTTAGGAGGGACAGATACGCAGTATTTT.

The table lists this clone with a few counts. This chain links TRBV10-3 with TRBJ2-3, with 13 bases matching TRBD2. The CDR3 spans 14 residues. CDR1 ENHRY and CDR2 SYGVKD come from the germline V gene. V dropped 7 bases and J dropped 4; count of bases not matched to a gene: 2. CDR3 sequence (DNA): TGTGCCATCAAACTAGCGGGAGGGTCAGATACGCAGTATTTT. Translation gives CAIKLAGGSDTQYF.